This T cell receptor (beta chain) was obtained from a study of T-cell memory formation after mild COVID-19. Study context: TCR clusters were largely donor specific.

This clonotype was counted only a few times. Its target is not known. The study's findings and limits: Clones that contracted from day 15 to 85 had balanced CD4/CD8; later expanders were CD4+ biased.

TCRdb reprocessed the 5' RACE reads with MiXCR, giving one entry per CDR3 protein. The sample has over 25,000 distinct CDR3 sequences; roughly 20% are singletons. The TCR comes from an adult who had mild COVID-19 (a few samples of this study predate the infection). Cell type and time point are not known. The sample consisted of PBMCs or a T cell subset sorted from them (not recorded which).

For the CDR3, the DNA is TGTGCCACCAGTGGGACAGCGAGGGATCAGCCCCAGCATTTT. It yields the protein CATSGTARDQPQHF. J is TRBJ1-5 and V is TRBV24-1; possibly TRBD1 for D (6 bases). Deletions cut 5 bases from V and 5 bases from J, with 12 bases between. This CDR3 is built from 14 residues. The germline V gene has CDR1 KGHDR and CDR2 SFDVKD.